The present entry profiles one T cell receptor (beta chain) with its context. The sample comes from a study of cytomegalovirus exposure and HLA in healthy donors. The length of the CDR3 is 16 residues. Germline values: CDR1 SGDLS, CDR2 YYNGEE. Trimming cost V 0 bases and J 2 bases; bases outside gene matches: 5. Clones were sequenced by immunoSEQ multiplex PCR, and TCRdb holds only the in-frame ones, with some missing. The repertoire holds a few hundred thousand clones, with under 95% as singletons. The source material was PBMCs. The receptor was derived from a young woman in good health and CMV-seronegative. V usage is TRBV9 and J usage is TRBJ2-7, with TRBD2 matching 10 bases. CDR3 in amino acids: CASSVGTSGGAYEQYF. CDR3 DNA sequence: TGTGCCAGCAGCGTAGGGACTAGCGGAGGGGCCTACGAGCAGTACTTC.